This T cell receptor beta chain was found in a study of shared T cell receptors in the human thymus. V gave up 0 bases and J gave up 1 base; unmatched junction bases: 6. The CDR3 consists of 16 residues. Germline CDR1 is MGHRA and CDR2 is YSYEKL. Produced via immunoSEQ multiplex PCR; TCRdb's table is partial and in-frame only. The sample consists of some 640,000 clones, 70% to 90% of them appearing once. This clone was seen only once. This sample also belongs to another study, concerning human thymus T cells. That paper notes: Corrective surgery for congenital heart defects was being performed on the healthy Finnish infants who were the donors. Thymus tissue for the work was resected from patients undergoing corrective heart surgery. The authors found apparently biased V and J gene usage in thymic and blood repertoires.

Sequenced material: thymocytes. The J gene is TRBJ2-7, the V gene TRBV4-1, with TRBD1 matching 7 bases. This clonotype originated in a boy under three years old with a congenital heart defect. CDR3: CASSQEGQRTSYEQYF. CDR3 DNA: TGCGCCAGCAGCCAAGAGGGACAGCGGACGTCCTACGAGCAGTACTTC.